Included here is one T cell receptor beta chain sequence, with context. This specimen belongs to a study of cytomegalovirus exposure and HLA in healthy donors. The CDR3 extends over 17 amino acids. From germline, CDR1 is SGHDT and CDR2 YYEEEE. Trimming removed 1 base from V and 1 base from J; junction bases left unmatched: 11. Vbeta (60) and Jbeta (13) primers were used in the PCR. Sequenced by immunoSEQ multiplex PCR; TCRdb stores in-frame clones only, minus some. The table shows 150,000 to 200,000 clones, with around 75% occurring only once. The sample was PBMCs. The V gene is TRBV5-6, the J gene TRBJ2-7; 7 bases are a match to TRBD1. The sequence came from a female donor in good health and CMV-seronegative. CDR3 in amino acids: CASSLFLPTGISYEQYF. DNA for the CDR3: TGTGCCAGCAGCTTGTTCCTTCCGACAGGGATATCCTACGAGCAGTACTTC. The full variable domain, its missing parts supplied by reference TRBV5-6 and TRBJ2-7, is DAGVTQSPTHLIKTRGQQVTLRCSPKSGHDTVSWYQQALGQGPQFIFQYYEEEERQRGNFPDRFSGHQFPNYSSELNVNALLLGDSALYLCASSLFLPTGISYEQYFGPGTRLTVT.